These T cell receptor beta chains were read from a single sample in a study of early T cells in non-severe SARS-CoV-2 infection. Via MiXCR, TCRdb re-called the 5' RACE reads, giving one row per CDR3 protein. The table shows more than 20,000 distinct CDR3 sequences, with approximately 5.4% occurring only once. Sequenced here: whole blood, sampled at baseline. All receptors derive from an adult who was a healthcare worker with PCR-confirmed SARS-CoV-2 infection or an uninfected control (not recorded which). CDR3s include the opening cysteine and the closing phenylalanine or tryptophan. D genes are given only for firm matches. Expanded clones get a size class; other rows say once, few or many, or leave the size out.

D gene	clone size	V gene	J gene	CDR3 DNA	CDR3 protein
TRBD1	many	TRBV20-1	TRBJ1-1	TGCAGTGCTAGGGGGACAGCTAACACTGAAGCTTTCTTT	CSARGTANTEAFF
-	-	TRBV3-1	TRBJ2-1	TGTGCCAGCAGCCAAGATCCCCTAGGGGAGCAGTTCTTC	CASSQDPLGEQFF
-	few	TRBV24-1	TRBJ2-5	TGTGCCACCAGTGCGGGAGAGACCCAGTACTTC	CATSAGETQYF
-	few	TRBV18	TRBJ2-2	TGTGCCAGCTCACCCCAGGACACGCTGTTTTTT	CASSPQDTLFF
-	medium-sized	TRBV4-3	TRBJ1-2	TGCGCCAGCAGCCAAACAGTCGGCTATGGCTACACCTTC	CASSQTVGYGYTF
-	few	TRBV6-1	TRBJ1-2	TGTGCCAGCAGTGAATATGTGGGTATCGGATACACCTTC	CASSEYVGIGYTF
-	-	TRBV4-3	TRBJ2-1	TGCGCCAGCAGTCGACAGTCTCAAGAGCAGTTCTTC	CASSRQSQEQFF
-	medium-sized	TRBV7-8	TRBJ1-3	TGTGCCAGCAGCTTAGTTACGGTCGTCTCTGGAAACACCATATATTTT	CASSLVTVVSGNTIYF
TRBD1	-	TRBV12-3/TRBV12-4	TRBJ2-3	TGTGCCACCAGTTCGGCCGGACAGGGGGTTACAGATACGCAGTATTTT	CATSSAGQGVTDTQYF
-	medium-sized	TRBV6-1	TRBJ1-1	TGTGCCAGCAGCGCTATCAGGGCCTCTGAAGCTTTCTTT	CASSAIRASEAFF
-	many	TRBV12-3/TRBV12-4	TRBJ1-3	TGTGCCAGCAGTTTAGCAGGGGCGAGAAACACCATATATTTT	CASSLAGARNTIYF
-	-	TRBV20-1	TRBJ1-2	TGCAGTGCTTCGTCCCAGGACGAGGCAGGAGGCTACACCTTC	CSASSQDEAGGYTF
-	many	TRBV27	TRBJ1-3	TGTGCCAGCAGGGAACAGGGCTCTGGAAACACCATATATTTT	CASREQGSGNTIYF
-	many	TRBV7-7	TRBJ2-1	TGTGCCAGCAGCCCAGGGGCAGGGAACTCCTACAATGAGCAGTTCTTC	CASSPGAGNSYNEQFF
-	many	TRBV6-5	TRBJ1-6	TGTGCCAGCAGTTACTCGTTCGGGGGGATTGCCGATTCACCCCTCCACTTT	CASSYSFGGIADSPLHF
-	few	TRBV6-2/TRBV6-3	TRBJ1-2	TGTGCCAGCAGCCTGGACGGCCCCTATGGCTACACCTTC	CASSLDGPYGYTF
-	many	TRBV10-2	TRBJ2-2	TGCGCCAGCAGCGCGGTTGACGGGGAGCTGTTTTTT	CASSAVDGELFF
TRBD1	-	TRBV10-2	TRBJ1-2	TGCGCCAGCAGTGAGGACAGGGATTACTATGGCTACACCTTC	CASSEDRDYYGYTF
-	-	TRBV30	TRBJ2-1	TGTGCCTGGAGTGTATTCCAGGTAGCCTACAATGAGCAGTTCTTC	CAWSVFQVAYNEQFF
TRBD1	many	TRBV7-2	TRBJ1-5	TGTGCCAGCAGCCTACGGACAGGCAGGGAGCCCCAGCATTTT	CASSLRTGREPQHF
TRBD1	few	TRBV27	TRBJ2-1	TGTGCCAGCGAGTCACAGGGGTCCTACAATGAGCAGTTCTTC	CASESQGSYNEQFF
TRBD1	medium-sized	TRBV5-4	TRBJ2-6	TGTGCCAGCACCCGACAGGGGACGGGTGGGGCCAACGTCCTGACTTTC	CASTRQGTGGANVLTF
-	-	TRBV3-1	TRBJ1-3	TGTGCCAACTCTAAGTACCCTGGAAACACCATATATTTT	CANSKYPGNTIYF
TRBD1	many	TRBV9	TRBJ1-1	TGTGCCAGCAGTCGTGACAGGGGGCGCATCACTGAAGCTTTCTTT	CASSRDRGRITEAFF
-	many	TRBV6-5	TRBJ2-7	TGTGCCAGCAGTTACGGGGACGAGCAGTACTTC	CASSYGDEQYF
-	medium-sized	TRBV7-3	TRBJ2-5	TGTGCCAGCAGCTTATGGGGGCATCAAGAGACCCAGTACTTC	CASSLWGHQETQYF
-	-	TRBV4-3	TRBJ2-3	TGCGCCAGCAGCCAAGCCAGCTCGGATACGCAGTATTTT	CASSQASSDTQYF
-	few	TRBV6-6	TRBJ2-7	TGTGCCAGCAGTTACAGAGGGCCGTCCTACGAGCAGTACTTC	CASSYRGPSYEQYF
-	-	TRBV7-2	TRBJ2-7	TGTGCCAGCAGCTTAGGCCGGGGGTCCCTCTACGAGCAGTACTTC	CASSLGRGSLYEQYF
-	few	TRBV10-1	TRBJ2-2	TGCGCCAGCAGTGAGTCGAAAAGCAACGGGGAGCTGTTTTTT	CASSESKSNGELFF
TRBD2	medium-sized	TRBV15	TRBJ2-7	TGTGCCACCAGCAGAGTCCAGCGGGGGTACGAGCAGTACTTC	CATSRVQRGYEQYF
TRBD2	many	TRBV7-9	TRBJ2-5	TGTGCCAGCAGCTTATCTAGCGGGACCCAAGAGACCCAGTACTTC	CASSLSSGTQETQYF
TRBD1	medium-sized	TRBV7-2	TRBJ2-1	TGTGCCAGCAGCCCTGGGACAGTTTTTTACAATGAGCAGTTCTTC	CASSPGTVFYNEQFF
TRBD1	-	TRBV25-1	TRBJ2-7	TGTGCCAGCACTAACCGGGACAGGGGCTACGAGCAGTACTTC	CASTNRDRGYEQYF
TRBD1	medium-sized	TRBV24-1	TRBJ1-5	TGTGCCACCAGACCCGGGACAGGGGGCATCGAGAGCAATCAGCCCCAGCATTTT	CATRPGTGGIESNQPQHF
-	-	TRBV21-1	TRBJ2-1	TGTGCCAGCAGCCCCCAAGGGGGGGTCGGGAATGAGCAGTTCTTC	CASSPQGGVGNEQFF
-	many	TRBV7-3	TRBJ2-5	TGTGCCAGCAGTCTCGGGAGACAAGAGACCCAGTACTTC	CASSLGRQETQYF
-	many	TRBV11-2	TRBJ2-3	TGTGCCAGCAGCCCATCGGGGGATACGCAGTATTTT	CASSPSGDTQYF
-	-	TRBV11-3	TRBJ2-5	TGTGCCAGCAGCTTAGGAGACAGTCAAGAGACCCAGTACTTC	CASSLGDSQETQYF
-	many	TRBV7-9	TRBJ2-2	TGTGCCAGCATCCGAGCAGCAGGGGTGAACACCGGGGAGCTGTTTTTT	CASIRAAGVNTGELFF
TRBD1	-	TRBV3-1	TRBJ1-3	TGTGCCAGCAGCGCACAGGGGATGTCTGAAAACACCATATATTTT	CASSAQGMSENTIYF
-	many	TRBV3-1	TRBJ1-2	TGTGCCAGCAGCCAAAGGGGAAGCACAGCTAACTATGGCTACACCTTC	CASSQRGSTANYGYTF
-	-	TRBV18	TRBJ1-2	TGTGCCAGCTCAGCCCGGGACGCCATTGACACCTTC	CASSARDAIDTF
-	few	TRBV10-3	TRBJ2-7	TGTGCCATCCGGGCAGACCTCTCCTACGAGCAGTACTTC	CAIRADLSYEQYF
-	-	TRBV2	TRBJ2-1	TGTGCCAGCAGTGAAGCGCTTGAGCGGCAACTTGTATTGAACTCCTACAATGAGCAGTTCTTC	CASSEALERQLVLNSYNEQFF
TRBD1	few	TRBV5-1	TRBJ2-1	TGCGCCAGCAGGCGGGGACAGGGGGTCGATGAGCAGTTCTTC	CASRRGQGVDEQFF
-	many	TRBV11-3	TRBJ2-5	TGTGCCAGCAGCTTAGAGGGTGGGGAAATAAGGGAGACCCAGTACTTC	CASSLEGGEIRETQYF
TRBD1	medium-sized	TRBV7-8	TRBJ2-1	TGTGCCAGCAGCCTCCAGTGGACAGGGGGTTACAATGAGCAGTTCTTC	CASSLQWTGGYNEQFF
TRBD1	-	TRBV20-1	TRBJ2-7	TGCAGTGCTGGACAGGGGATCTCCTACGAGCAGTACTTC	CSAGQGISYEQYF
-	medium-sized	TRBV7-8	TRBJ1-6	TGTGCCAGCAGCTTAGAGACACGGGGGAATTCACCCCTCCACTTT	CASSLETRGNSPLHF
-	few	TRBV25-1	TRBJ2-1	TGTGCCAGCAGCGCGACATTTGGACAGTTCTTC	CASSATFGQFF
-	few	TRBV10-3	TRBJ1-5	TGTGCCATCGGGGAAGGACAAAATCAGCCCCAGCATTTT	CAIGEGQNQPQHF
-	medium-sized	TRBV11-3	TRBJ2-5	TGTGCCAGCAGCTTAGAGGGCAGGGGTCAAGAGACCCAGTACTTC	CASSLEGRGQETQYF
-	medium-sized	TRBV7-3	TRBJ1-2	TGTGCCAGCAGTTCCCCGTATGGACGCGGCTACACCTTC	CASSSPYGRGYTF
TRBD1	-	TRBV7-6	TRBJ2-7	TGTGCCAGCAGCGAAGGACAGGGGTCCTACGAGCAGTACTTC	CASSEGQGSYEQYF